These 2 T cell receptor beta chains came from one sample sequenced in a study of regulatory T cells in long-lasting Graves disease. Sample time point: persistent/refractory GD, antithyroid drugs over 5 years with positive TRAb. RNA extracted from PBMCs served as the sequencing template. Construction of TCR beta libraries relied on iRepertoire HTBI primers and on Arm-PCR targeting CDR3 regions. Via MiXCR, TCRdb re-called the multiplex PCR reads, giving one row per CDR3 protein. The table shows 650,000 to 850,000 distinct CDR3 sequences, with around 30% occurring only once. The input for sequencing was peripheral blood mononuclear cells (PBMCs), taken when the disease was refractory, from a patient treated with antithyroid drugs. The receptor set was obtained from a female donor with Graves disease.

The V gene is TRBV20-1, the J gene TRBJ2-3, with D perhaps TRBD2 (5 bases). This CDR3 region has 16 residues. Germline-derived CDR1 and CDR2 are DFQATT and SNEGSKA (reference sequence). V lost 6 bases and J 2 bases, leaving 21 bases between the germline ends. CDR3 region: CSANGDFSRDTDTQYF. In DNA, the CDR3 is TGCAGTGCCAACGGTGATTTCAGTCGGGACACAGATACGCAGTATTTT.

This clonotype occurred a few times. The chain recombines TRBV28 with TRBJ2-5; 7 bases fit TRBD2. The CDR3 length is 13 residues. Germline CDR1 and CDR2: MDHEN and SYDVKM. After removal of 8 bases from V and 1 base from J, the junction contained 4 bases not matched to a gene. CDR3 DNA: TGTGCCAGCGAACTAGCGCCCCAAGAGACCCAGTACTTC. Residues: CASELAPQETQYF.